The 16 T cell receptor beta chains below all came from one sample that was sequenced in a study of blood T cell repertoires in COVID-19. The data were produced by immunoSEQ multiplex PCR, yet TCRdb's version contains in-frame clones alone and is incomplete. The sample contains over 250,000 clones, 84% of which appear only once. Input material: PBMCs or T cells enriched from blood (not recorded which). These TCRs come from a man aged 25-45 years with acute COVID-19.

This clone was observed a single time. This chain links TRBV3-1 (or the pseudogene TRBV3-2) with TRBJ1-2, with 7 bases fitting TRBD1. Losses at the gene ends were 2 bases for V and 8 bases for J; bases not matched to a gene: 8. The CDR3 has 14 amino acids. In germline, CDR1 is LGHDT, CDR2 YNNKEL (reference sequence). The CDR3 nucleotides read TGTGCCAGCAGCCAAACCGACAGGGCGGGAGGCTACACCTTC. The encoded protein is CASSQTDRAGGYTF.

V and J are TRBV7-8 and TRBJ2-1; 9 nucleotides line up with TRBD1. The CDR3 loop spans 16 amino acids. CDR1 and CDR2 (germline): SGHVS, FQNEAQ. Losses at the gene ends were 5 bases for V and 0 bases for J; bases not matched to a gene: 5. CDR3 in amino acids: CASSTPGQGSYNEQFF. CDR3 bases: TGTGCCAGCAGCACCCCGGGACAGGGCTCCTACAATGAGCAGTTCTTC.

CDR3 nucleotides: TGTGCCACCAGTGAACCTACCGGACAGACAACTAATGAAAAACTGTTTTTT. Translating gives CATSEPTGQTTNEKLFF. J is TRBJ1-4 and V is TRBV24-1, with D possibly matching TRBD1 (6 bases). The CDR3 is 17 residues long. V lost 4 bases to trimming and J lost 0 bases, with 14 bases between them. Looked up from germline, CDR1 is KGHDR and CDR2 is SFDVKD.

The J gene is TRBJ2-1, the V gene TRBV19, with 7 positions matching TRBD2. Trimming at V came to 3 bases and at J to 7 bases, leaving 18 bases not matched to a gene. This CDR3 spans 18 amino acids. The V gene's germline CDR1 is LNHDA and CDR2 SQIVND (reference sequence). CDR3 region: CASSIQKTAGAGWNEQFF. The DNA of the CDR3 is TGTGCCAGTAGTATCCAGAAGACGGCGGGAGCTGGCTGGAATGAGCAGTTCTTC.

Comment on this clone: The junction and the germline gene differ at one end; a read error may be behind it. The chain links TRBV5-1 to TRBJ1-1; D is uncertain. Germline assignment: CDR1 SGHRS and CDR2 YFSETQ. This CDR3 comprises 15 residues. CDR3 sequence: CASSYRSSVNTEAFF. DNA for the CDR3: TGTGCCAGCAGCTACCGGTCTTCGGTGAACACTGAAGCTTTCTTT.

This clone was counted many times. In DNA, the CDR3 is TGTGCCAGCCACCAGTCAGGGTTTGGCGAGCAGTACGTC. This gives the protein CASHQSGFGEQYV. The chain combines TRBV28 with TRBJ2-7; TRBD1 might be the D (5 bases). This CDR3 region has 13 residues. Germline lookup yields CDR1 MDHEN and CDR2 SYDVKM. Trimming cost V 8 bases and J 6 bases, with 17 bases left between them.

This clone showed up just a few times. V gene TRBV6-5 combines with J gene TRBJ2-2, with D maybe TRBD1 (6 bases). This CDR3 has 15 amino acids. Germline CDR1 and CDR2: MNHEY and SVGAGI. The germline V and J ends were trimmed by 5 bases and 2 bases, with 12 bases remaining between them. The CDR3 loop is CASSQQGVNTGELFF. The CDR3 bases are TGTGCCAGCAGTCAACAGGGTGTTAACACCGGGGAGCTGTTTTTT.

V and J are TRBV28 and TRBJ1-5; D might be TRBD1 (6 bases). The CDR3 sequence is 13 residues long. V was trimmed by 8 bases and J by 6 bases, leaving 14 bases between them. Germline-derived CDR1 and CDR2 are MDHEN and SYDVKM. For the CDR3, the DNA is TGTGCCAGCCACGAGGGGGTGGGTCAGCCCCAGCATTTT. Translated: CASHEGVGQPQHF.

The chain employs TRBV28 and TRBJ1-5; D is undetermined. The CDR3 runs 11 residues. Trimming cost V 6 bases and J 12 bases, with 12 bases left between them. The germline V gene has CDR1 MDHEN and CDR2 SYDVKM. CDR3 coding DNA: TGTGCCAGCAGCACCACCGCGAACCAGCATTTT. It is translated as CASSTTANQHF.

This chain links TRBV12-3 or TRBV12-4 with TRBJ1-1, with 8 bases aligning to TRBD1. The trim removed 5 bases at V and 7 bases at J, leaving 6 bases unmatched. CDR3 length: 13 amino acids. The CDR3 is CASSLQGGLEAFF. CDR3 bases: TGTGCCAGCAGTCTACAGGGGGGCCTTGAAGCTTTCTTT.

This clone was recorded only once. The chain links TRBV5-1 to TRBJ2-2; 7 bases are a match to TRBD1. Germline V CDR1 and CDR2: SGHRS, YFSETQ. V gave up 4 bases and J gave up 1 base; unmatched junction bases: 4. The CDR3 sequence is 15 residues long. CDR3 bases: TGCGCCAGCAGCAGGGGGCGCGGGAACACCGGGGAGCTGTTTTTT. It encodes CASSRGRGNTGELFF. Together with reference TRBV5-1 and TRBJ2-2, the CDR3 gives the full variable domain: KAGVTQTPRYLIKTRGQQVTLSCSPISGHRSVSWYQQTPGQGLQFLFEYFSETQRNKGNFPGRFSGRQFSNSRSEMNVSTLELGDSALYLCASSRGRGNTGELFFGEGSRLTVL.

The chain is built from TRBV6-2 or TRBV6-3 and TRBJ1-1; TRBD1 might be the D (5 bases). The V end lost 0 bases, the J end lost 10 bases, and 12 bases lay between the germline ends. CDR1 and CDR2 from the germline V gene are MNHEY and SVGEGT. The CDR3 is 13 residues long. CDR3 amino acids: CASSYSVNGGAFF. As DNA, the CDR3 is TGTGCCAGCAGTTACTCCGTGAACGGGGGAGCTTTCTTT.

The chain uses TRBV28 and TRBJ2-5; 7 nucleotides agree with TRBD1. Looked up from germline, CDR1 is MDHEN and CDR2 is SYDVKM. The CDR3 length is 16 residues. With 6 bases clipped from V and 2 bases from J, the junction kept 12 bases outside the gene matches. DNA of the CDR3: TGTGCCAGCAGGCCCGGGACAGTTAAACTTCAAGAGACCCAGTACTTC. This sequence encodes CASRPGTVKLQETQYF.

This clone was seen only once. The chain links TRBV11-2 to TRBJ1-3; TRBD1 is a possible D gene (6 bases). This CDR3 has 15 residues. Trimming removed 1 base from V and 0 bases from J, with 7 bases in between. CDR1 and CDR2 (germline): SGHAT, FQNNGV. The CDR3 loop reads CASSLVDSSGNTIYF. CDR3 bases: TGTGCCAGCAGCTTAGTGGACAGCTCTGGAAACACCATATATTTT.

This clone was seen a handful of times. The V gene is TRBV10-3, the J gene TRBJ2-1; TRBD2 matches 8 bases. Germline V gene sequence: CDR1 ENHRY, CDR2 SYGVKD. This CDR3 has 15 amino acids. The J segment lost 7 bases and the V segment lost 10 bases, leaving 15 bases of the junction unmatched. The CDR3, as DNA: TGTGCCACCATGTTAGAGGGCGGGGGGAGGAATGAGCAGTTCTTC. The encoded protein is CATMLEGGGRNEQFF.

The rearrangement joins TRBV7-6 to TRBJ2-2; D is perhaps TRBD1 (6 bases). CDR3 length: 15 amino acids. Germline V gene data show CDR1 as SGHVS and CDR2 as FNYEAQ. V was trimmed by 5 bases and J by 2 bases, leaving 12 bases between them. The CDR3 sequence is CASSPTGINTGELFF. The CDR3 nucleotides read TGTGCCAGCAGCCCCACAGGGATTAACACCGGGGAGCTGTTTTTT.